These 20 T cell receptor beta chains share one sample of origin, sequenced in a study of T cell responses to AZD1222 COVID-19 vaccine. Repertoires were generated with immunoSEQ multiplex PCR, while TCRdb's copy carries only in-frame clones and drops some. The table has approximately 45,000 clones, more than 70% seen once. The starting material was peripheral blood, obtained 28 days after the second AZD1222 dose. The receptors shown here come from an adult who received the AZD1222 COVID-19 vaccine.

This clone was recorded a few times. J is TRBJ2-3 and V is TRBV6-1, with 10 bases that match TRBD2. Germline values: CDR1 MNHNS, CDR2 SASEGT. V was pared by 4 bases and J by 4 bases, with 8 bases of the junction left unmatched. The CDR3 has 16 residues. The DNA for the CDR3 is TGTGCCAGCAGTGGGGCTAGCGGGAGCCCCGCAGATACGCAGTATTTT. Amino acids: CASSGASGSPADTQYF.

V usage is TRBV3-1 (or the pseudogene TRBV3-2) and J usage is TRBJ2-7; D is unclear. The V end was cut by 3 bases, the J end by 0 bases, with 6 bases between. In germline, CDR1 is LGHDT, CDR2 YNNKEL (reference sequence). The CDR3 extends over 13 amino acids. The DNA of the CDR3 is TGTGCCAGCAGCCATGAAAACTCCTACGAGCAGTACTTC. Residues: CASSHENSYEQYF.

The count of this clone is one. The rearrangement links TRBV7-2 to TRBJ1-3; D call uncertain. CDR1 SGHTA and CDR2 FQGNSA come from the germline V gene. The V gene lost 1 base and the J gene lost 4 bases, with 11 bases spanning the gap. CDR3 size: 15 residues. The CDR3 DNA reads TGTGCCAGCAGCTTAGGTGGAGGGTCAGGAAACACCATATATTTT. It codes for CASSLGGGSGNTIYF.

The chain is built from TRBV6-5 and TRBJ1-2; perhaps TRBD1 as D (5 bases). The CDR3 covers 14 residues. V was clipped by 5 bases and J by 4 bases, with 14 bases between them. CDR1 is MNHEY and CDR2 is SVGAGI in the germline V gene. The chain's CDR3 is CASSLAGPTYGYTF. As DNA, the CDR3 is TGTGCCAGCAGTCTGGCAGGGCCCACCTATGGCTACACCTTC.

The chain combines TRBV30 with TRBJ2-2; TRBD1 matches at 7 bases. In germline, CDR1 is GTSNPN, CDR2 SVGIG (reference sequence). CDR3 length equals 14 residues. V lost 4 bases, J lost 2 bases, and 4 bases stayed unmatched. The CDR3 here is CAWTQGPNTGELFF. CDR3 nucleotides: TGTGCCTGGACACAGGGGCCAAACACCGGGGAGCTGTTTTTT.

This clone has only a few counts. The chain recombines TRBV7-2 with TRBJ1-6; possibly TRBD1 for D (5 bases). Trimming pared 7 bases from V and 6 bases from J, leaving 13 bases between. CDR1 is SGHTA and CDR2 is FQGNSA in the germline V gene. The CDR3 sequence is 14 residues long. CDR3 amino acids: CASNVRQTNSPLHF. For the CDR3, the DNA is TGTGCCAGCAATGTCCGACAGACTAATTCACCCCTCCACTTT.

The rearrangement uses TRBV10-3 and TRBJ1-4; 8 bases are a match to TRBD1. CDR1 and CDR2 (germline): ENHRY, SYGVKD. CDR3 length equals 15 residues. V shed 1 base, J shed 4 bases, and the junction held 2 bases outside the gene matches. CDR3 loop: CAISEYGQGNEKLFF. CDR3 nucleotides: TGTGCCATCAGTGAGTACGGACAGGGTAATGAAAAACTGTTTTTT.

The rearrangement uses TRBV19 and TRBJ1-4; TRBD1 matches at 7 bases. The germline CDR1 and CDR2 sequences are LNHDA and SQIVND (reference sequence). With V trimmed by 6 bases and J by 0 bases, 7 bases remained unmatched. The CDR3 has 16 residues. In DNA, the CDR3 is TGTGCCAGTAGACCCGGGACAGCCGCAACTAATGAAAAACTGTTTTTT. Its translation is CASRPGTAATNEKLFF.

With respect to this clone: In this CDR3 the conserved last residue, phenylalanine or tryptophan, is missing, so a read error is likely. The DNA is omitted, as the CDR3 cannot be located on it reliably, and the CDR3 follows TCRdb's listing. This chain uses TRBV27 with TRBJ2-7; the table's D call, TRBD1, was not checked against the DNA. The CDR3 comprises 9 residues, both ends counted. CDR1 and CDR2 from the germline V gene are MNHEY and SMNVEV (reference sequence). The chain's CDR3 is CASSAYTGL.

The chain carries TRBV27 and TRBJ1-6; D is unresolved. The V end was cut by 6 bases, the J end by 7 bases, with 16 bases between. The CDR3 contains 15 residues. Germline V gives CDR1 MNHEY, CDR2 SMNVEV (reference sequence). CDR3: CASSREGTGNSPLHF. The CDR3 DNA follows: TGTGCCAGCAGCAGAGAGGGAACGGGGAATTCACCCCTCCACTTT.

The V and J genes are TRBV9 and TRBJ2-3, with 7 nucleotides matching TRBD2. CDR1 SGDLS and CDR2 YYNGEE come from the germline V gene. Germline trimming cut 3 bases from V and 0 bases from J; bases unmatched to any gene: 4. This CDR3 has 15 amino acids. The CDR3 DNA reads as TGTGCCAGCAGCGGGCTAGCGGCCAGCACAGATACGCAGTATTTT. Encoded protein: CASSGLAASTDTQYF.

The V gene is TRBV25-1, the J gene TRBJ1-1; a weak D match, TRBD1 (6 bases). Per germline, CDR1 MGHDK and CDR2 SYGVNS. V shed 3 bases and J shed 3 bases, with 14 bases lying between them. CDR3 length: 15 amino acids. In nucleotides, the CDR3 is TGTGCCAGCAGTGACCGACGGGGGGCGGACACTGAAGCTTTCTTT. This codes for CASSDRRGADTEAFF.

The chain couples TRBV9 to TRBJ2-7; tentatively, D is TRBD2 (7 bases). In germline, CDR1 is SGDLS, CDR2 YYNGEE. Deletions cut 0 bases from V and 7 bases from J, with 11 bases between. This CDR3 contains 13 residues. The CDR3 spells CASSVEGGGEQYF. The CDR3 DNA follows: TGTGCCAGCAGCGTAGAAGGGGGAGGGGAGCAGTACTTC. Full variable domain (remainder filled in from reference TRBV9 and TRBJ2-7): DSGVTQTPKHLITATGQRVTLRCSPRSGDLSVYWYQQSLDQGLQFLIQYYNGEERAKGNILERFSAQQFPDLHSELNLSSLELGDSALYFCASSVEGGGEQYFGPGTRLTVT.

J is TRBJ2-1 and V is TRBV6-5; weak D call: TRBD2 (6 bases). The CDR3 is made up of 11 amino acids. Trimming took off 2 bases at V and 12 bases at J, with 8 bases between the two ends. The germline gives CDR1 MNHEY, CDR2 SVGAGI. CDR3 coding DNA: TGTGCCAGCAGTTACGGGACTCGGCAGTTCTTC. Its translation is CASSYGTRQFF.

The chain couples TRBV3-1 (or the pseudogene TRBV3-2) to TRBJ1-2, with D perhaps matching TRBD1 (6 bases). CDR1 is LGHDT and CDR2 is YNNKEL in the germline V gene (reference sequence). The V end lost 0 bases, the J end lost 8 bases, and 16 bases lay between the germline ends. The CDR3 is made up of 15 amino acids. This CDR3 reads CASSQELQGIGGYTF. The CDR3, as DNA: TGTGCCAGCAGCCAAGAGTTACAGGGCATTGGCGGCTACACCTTC.

The chain uses TRBV6-1 and TRBJ2-1, with 12 bases matching TRBD2. The CDR3 totals 16 residues. J lost 4 bases, V lost 1 base, and 2 bases had no gene match. The germline V gene has CDR1 MNHNS and CDR2 SASEGT. The CDR3, as DNA: TGTGCCAGCAGTGAAGGCGGGACTAGCGGGTACAATGAGCAGTTCTTC. The encoded protein is CASSEGGTSGYNEQFF.

This clone has only one observation. The CDR3 here is CASSTSGRETQYF. For the CDR3, the DNA is TGTGCCAGTAGTACTAGCGGGCGGGAGACCCAGTACTTC. The chain recombines TRBV19 with TRBJ2-5, with 8 bases fitting TRBD2. Germline-derived CDR1 and CDR2 are LNHDA and SQIVND (reference sequence). CDR3 length equals 13 residues. Unmatched junction bases numbered 3, after V lost 4 bases and J lost 5 bases.

In its sample, this clone was seen a few times. The chain uses TRBV7-9 and TRBJ2-7, with D uncertain. Germline V lookup: CDR1 SEHNR, CDR2 FQNEAQ (reference sequence). Trimming removed 5 bases at V and 2 bases at J, with 13 bases between. This CDR3 is 14 amino acids long. The CDR3 loop is CASSLRTATYEQYF. The CDR3, as DNA: TGTGCCAGCAGCCTCAGGACCGCCACCTACGAGCAGTACTTC.

The V call is TRBV14, the J call TRBJ1-6; D is uncertain. The CDR3 is 15 amino acids. V was trimmed by 0 bases and J by 13 bases, leaving 16 bases between them. The V gene's germline CDR1 is SGHDN and CDR2 FVKESK. The CDR3 sequence is CASSQDIRMDSPLHF. As DNA, the CDR3 is TGTGCCAGCAGCCAAGATATTCGGATGGACTCGCCCCTCCACTTT.

The rearrangement joins TRBV5-4 to TRBJ2-7; the match to TRBD2 covers 9 bases. Germline loops: CDR1 SGHNT, CDR2 YYREEE (reference sequence). The V gene end was trimmed by 1 base and the J gene end by 0 bases; junction bases not matched to a gene: 5. The CDR3 runs 16 residues. The CDR3 is CASSLSQAGGSYEQYF. CDR3 coding DNA: TGTGCCAGCAGCTTGAGTCAAGCGGGGGGCTCCTACGAGCAGTACTTC.